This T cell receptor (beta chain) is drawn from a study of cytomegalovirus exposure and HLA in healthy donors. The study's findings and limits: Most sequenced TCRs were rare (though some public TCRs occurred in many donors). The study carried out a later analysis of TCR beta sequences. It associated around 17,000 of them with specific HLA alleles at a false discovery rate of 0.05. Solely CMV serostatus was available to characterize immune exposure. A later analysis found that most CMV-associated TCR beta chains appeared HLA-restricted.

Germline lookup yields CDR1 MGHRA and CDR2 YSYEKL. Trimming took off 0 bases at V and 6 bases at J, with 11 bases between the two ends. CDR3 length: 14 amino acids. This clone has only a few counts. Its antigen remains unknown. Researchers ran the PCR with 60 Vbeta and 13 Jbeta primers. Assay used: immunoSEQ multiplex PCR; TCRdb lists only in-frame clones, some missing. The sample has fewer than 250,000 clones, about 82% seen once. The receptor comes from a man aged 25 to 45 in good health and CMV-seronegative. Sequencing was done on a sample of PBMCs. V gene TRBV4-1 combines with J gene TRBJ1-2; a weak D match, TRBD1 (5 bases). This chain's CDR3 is CASSQDGGLHGYTF. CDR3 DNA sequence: TGCGCCAGCAGCCAAGACGGGGGTTTGCATGGCTACACCTTC.